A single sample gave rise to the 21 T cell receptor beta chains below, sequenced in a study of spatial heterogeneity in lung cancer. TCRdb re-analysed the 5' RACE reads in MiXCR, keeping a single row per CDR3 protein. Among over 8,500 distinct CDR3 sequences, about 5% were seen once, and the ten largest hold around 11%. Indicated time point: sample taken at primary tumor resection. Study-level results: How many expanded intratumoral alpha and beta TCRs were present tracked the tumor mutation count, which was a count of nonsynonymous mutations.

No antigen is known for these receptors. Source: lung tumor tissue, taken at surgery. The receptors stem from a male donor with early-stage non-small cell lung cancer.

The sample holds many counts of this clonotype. The CDR3 spells CASSVAPGTYEQYF. Here the CDR3 DNA reads TGTGCCAGCAGCGTAGCACCAGGAACCTACGAGCAGTACTTC. V usage is TRBV9 and J usage is TRBJ2-7; D ambiguous. The CDR3 is 14 residues long. Germline CDR1 SGDLS, CDR2 YYNGEE. Trimming took 0 bases from V and 2 from J, leaving 9 bases between them.

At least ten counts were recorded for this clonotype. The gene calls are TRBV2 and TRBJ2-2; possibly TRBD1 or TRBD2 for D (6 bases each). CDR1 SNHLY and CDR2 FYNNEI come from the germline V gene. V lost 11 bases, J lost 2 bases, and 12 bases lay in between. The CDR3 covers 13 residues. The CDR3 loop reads CAGGLTNTGELFF. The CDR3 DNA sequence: TGTGCCGGGGGGCTGACCAACACCGGGGAGCTGTTTTTT.

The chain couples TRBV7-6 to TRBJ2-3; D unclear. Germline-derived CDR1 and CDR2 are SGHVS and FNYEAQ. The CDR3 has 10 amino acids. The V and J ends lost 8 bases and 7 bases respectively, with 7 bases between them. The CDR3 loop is CASGSHTQYF. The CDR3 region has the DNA TGTGCCAGCGGGTCTCATACGCAGTATTTT.

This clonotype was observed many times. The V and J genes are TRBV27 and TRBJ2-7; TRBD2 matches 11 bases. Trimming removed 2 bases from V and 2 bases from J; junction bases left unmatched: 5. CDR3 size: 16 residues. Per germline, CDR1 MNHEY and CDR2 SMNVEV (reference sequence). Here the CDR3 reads CASSLMGSGRAYEQYF. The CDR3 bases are TGTGCCAGCAGTTTAATGGGTAGCGGGAGGGCCTACGAGCAGTACTTC.

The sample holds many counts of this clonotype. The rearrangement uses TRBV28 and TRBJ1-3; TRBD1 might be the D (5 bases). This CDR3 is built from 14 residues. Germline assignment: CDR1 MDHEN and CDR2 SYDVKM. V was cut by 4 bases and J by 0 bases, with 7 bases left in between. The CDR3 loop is CASSSTASGNTIYF. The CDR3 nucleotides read TGTGCCAGCAGTTCGACAGCCTCTGGAAACACCATATATTTT.

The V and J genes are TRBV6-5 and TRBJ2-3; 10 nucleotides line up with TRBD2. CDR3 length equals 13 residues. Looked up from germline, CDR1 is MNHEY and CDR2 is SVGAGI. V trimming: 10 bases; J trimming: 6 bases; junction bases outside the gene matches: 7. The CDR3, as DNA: TGTGCCATAGAAAGCGGGGGGGCGGATACGCAGTATTTT. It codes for CAIESGGADTQYF.

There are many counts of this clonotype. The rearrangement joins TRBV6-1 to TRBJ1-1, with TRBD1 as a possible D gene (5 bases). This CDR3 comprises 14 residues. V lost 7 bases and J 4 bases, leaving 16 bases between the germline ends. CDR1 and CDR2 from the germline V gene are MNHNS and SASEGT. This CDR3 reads CASNHGGRATEAFF. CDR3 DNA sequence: TGTGCCAGCAATCACGGGGGGAGGGCCACTGAAGCTTTCTTT.

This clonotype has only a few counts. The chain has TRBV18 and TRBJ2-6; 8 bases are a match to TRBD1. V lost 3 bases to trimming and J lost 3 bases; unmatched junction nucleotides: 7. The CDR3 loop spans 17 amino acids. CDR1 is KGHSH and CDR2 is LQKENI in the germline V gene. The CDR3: CASSPGQGKVGANVLTF. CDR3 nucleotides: TGTGCCAGCTCACCCGGACAGGGAAAGGTTGGGGCCAACGTCCTGACTTTC.

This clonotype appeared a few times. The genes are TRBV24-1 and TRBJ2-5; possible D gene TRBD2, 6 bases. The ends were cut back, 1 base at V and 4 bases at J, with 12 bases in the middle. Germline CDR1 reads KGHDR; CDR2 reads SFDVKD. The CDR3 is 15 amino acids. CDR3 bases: TGTGCCACCAGTGATTTAACGGGAGCGGGAGAGACCCAGTACTTC. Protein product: CATSDLTGAGETQYF.

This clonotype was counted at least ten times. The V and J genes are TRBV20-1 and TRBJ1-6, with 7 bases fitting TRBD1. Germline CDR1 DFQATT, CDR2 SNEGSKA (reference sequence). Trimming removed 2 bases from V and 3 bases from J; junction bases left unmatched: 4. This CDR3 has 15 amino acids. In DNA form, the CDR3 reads TGCAGTGCTAGAAGGGACAGCTTCTATAATTCACCCCTCCACTTT. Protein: CSARRDSFYNSPLHF.

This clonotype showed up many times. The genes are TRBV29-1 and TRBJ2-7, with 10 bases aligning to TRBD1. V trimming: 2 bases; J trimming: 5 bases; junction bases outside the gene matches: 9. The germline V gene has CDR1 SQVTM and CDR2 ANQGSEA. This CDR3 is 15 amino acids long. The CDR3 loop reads CSVEKPGQGSHEQYF. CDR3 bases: TGCAGCGTTGAAAAACCGGGACAGGGGAGCCACGAGCAGTACTTC.

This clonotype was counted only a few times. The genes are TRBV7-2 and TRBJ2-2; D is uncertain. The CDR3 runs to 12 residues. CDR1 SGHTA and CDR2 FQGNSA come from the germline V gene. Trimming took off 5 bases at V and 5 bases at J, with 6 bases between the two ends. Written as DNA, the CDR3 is TGTGCCAGCAGCATCTATACCGGGGAGCTGTTTTTT. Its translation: CASSIYTGELFF.

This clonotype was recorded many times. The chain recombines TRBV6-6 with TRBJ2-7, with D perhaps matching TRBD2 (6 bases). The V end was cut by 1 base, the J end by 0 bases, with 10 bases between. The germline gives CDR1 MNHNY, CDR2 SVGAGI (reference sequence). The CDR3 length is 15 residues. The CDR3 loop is CASSYFPGVSYEQYF. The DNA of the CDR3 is TGTGCCAGCAGTTACTTCCCGGGGGTCTCCTACGAGCAGTACTTC.

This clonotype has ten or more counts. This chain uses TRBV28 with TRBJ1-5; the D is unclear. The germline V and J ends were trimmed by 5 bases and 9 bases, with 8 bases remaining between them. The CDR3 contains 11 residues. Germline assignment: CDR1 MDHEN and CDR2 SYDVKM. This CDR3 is CASSGNRPQHF. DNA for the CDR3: TGTGCCAGCAGTGGGAACAGGCCCCAGCATTTT.

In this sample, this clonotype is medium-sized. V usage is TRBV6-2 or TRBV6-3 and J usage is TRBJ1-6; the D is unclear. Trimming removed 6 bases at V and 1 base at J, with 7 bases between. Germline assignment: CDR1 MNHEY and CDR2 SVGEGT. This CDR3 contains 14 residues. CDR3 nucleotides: TGTGCCAGCAGCCGACATTCCTATAATTCACCCCTCCACTTT. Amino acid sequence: CASSRHSYNSPLHF.

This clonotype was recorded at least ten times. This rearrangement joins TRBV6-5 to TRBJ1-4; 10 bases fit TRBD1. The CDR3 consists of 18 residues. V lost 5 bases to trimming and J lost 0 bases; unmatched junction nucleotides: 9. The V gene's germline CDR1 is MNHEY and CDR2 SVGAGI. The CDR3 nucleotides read TGTGCCAGCAGTGTCCGGGACAGGGGATACGCAACTAATGAAAAACTGTTTTTT. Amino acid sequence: CASSVRDRGYATNEKLFF.

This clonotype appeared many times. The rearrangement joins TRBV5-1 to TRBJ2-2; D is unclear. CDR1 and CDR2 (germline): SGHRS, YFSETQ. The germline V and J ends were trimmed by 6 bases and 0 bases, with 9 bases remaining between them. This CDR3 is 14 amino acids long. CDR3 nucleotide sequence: TGCGCCAGCAAAATGGCGTCGAACACCGGGGAGCTGTTTTTT. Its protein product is CASKMASNTGELFF.

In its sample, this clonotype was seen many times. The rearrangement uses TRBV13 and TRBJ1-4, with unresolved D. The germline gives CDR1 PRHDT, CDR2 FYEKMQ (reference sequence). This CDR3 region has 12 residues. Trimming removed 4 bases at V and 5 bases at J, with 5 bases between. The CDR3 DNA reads TGTGCCAGCAGCTCAAGAAATGAAAAACTGTTTTTT. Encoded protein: CASSSRNEKLFF.

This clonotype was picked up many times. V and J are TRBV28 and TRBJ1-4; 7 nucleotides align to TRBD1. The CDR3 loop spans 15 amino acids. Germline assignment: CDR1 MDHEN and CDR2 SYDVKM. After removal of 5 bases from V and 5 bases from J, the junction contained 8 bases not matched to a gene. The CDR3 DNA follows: TGTGCCAGCAGTCCAACGGGGACAGAGAATGAAAAACTGTTTTTT. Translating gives CASSPTGTENEKLFF. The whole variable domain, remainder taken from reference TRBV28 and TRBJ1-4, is DVKVTQSSRYLVKRTGEKVFLECVQDMDHENMFWYRQDPGLGLRLIYFSYDVKMKEKGDIPEGYSVSREKKERFSLILESASTNQTSMYLCASSPTGTENEKLFFGSGTQLSVL.

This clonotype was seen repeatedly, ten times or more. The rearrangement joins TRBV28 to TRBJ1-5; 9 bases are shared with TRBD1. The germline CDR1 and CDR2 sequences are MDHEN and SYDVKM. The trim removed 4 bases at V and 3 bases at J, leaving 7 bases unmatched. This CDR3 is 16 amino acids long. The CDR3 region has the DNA TGTGCCAGCAGTTCACTCTGGACAGGGGACAATCAGCCCCAGCATTTT. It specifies CASSSLWTGDNQPQHF.

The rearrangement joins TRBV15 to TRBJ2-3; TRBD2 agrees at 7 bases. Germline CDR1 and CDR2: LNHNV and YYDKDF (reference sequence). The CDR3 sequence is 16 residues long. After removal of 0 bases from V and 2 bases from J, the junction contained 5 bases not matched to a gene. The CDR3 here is CATSRDWGTTTDTQYF. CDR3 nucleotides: TGTGCCACCAGCAGAGATTGGGGGACTACCACAGATACGCAGTATTTT.